The 12 T cell receptor beta chains in this list originate from one sample, sequenced in a study of shared clonotypes between healthy human individuals. The assay was immunoSEQ multiplex PCR, and TCRdb's table has in-frame clones only and misses some. The profile shows some 1,100,000 clones, about 80% of them singletons. Sequenced: memory CD4+ T cells from PBMCs. Subset denoted: CD45RA-negative fraction. Receptor source: a man aged 18 to 29 in good health. Some clones in this sample may be carry-over from other donors' samples.

The chain uses TRBV29-1 and TRBJ2-7; 7 positions agree with TRBD2. There are 14 residues in the CDR3. With 5 bases clipped from V and 2 bases from J, the junction kept 9 bases outside the gene matches. Germline V CDR1 and CDR2: SQVTM, ANQGSEA. For the CDR3, the DNA is TGCAGCGTTTGGGCCGAGCGGGGAGCCTACGAGCAGTACTTC. Protein: CSVWAERGAYEQYF.

This sequence joins TRBV28 and TRBJ1-5; D might be TRBD1 (6 bases). The CDR3 sequence is 16 residues long. Trimming removed 4 bases from V and 0 bases from J, with 13 bases in between. From germline, CDR1 is MDHEN and CDR2 SYDVKM. CDR3 nucleotides: TGTGCCAGCAGTTCCGGGACATATTATAGCAATCAGCCCCAGCATTTT. Translated, it gives CASSSGTYYSNQPQHF. The variable domain in full, with the rest retrieved from reference TRBV28 and TRBJ1-5, is DVKVTQSSRYLVKRTGEKVFLECVQDMDHENMFWYRQDPGLGLRLIYFSYDVKMKEKGDIPEGYSVSREKKERFSLILESASTNQTSMYLCASSSGTYYSNQPQHFGDGTRLSIL.

A remark on this clone: A read error is likely here: a far larger clone is one base away. This CDR3 fails to terminate in the conserved phenylalanine or tryptophan, so it likely reflects a read error. The chain combines TRBV27 with TRBJ1-2; D uncertain. This CDR3 is 15 amino acids long. Deletions cut 4 bases from V and 5 bases from J, with 17 bases between. Looked up from germline, CDR1 is MNHEY and CDR2 is SMNVEV (reference sequence). The DNA of the CDR3 is TGTGCCAGCAGTTACCGGGTCTCGGGCGGTTATGGCTACACCCTC. Translated: CASSYRVSGGYGYTL.

This clone came up once. V gene TRBV5-1 combines with J gene TRBJ2-5, with 7 bases aligning to TRBD1. CDR1 and CDR2 (germline): SGHRS, YFSETQ. V was pared by 0 bases and J by 2 bases, with 7 bases of the junction left unmatched. The CDR3 is 16 residues long. The CDR3 nucleotides read TGCGCCAGCAGCTTGGGTCGCGACAGGGCTCAAGAGACCCAGTACTTC. This sequence encodes CASSLGRDRAQETQYF.

J is TRBJ1-1 and V is TRBV6-1; perhaps TRBD1 as D (5 bases). CDR1 is MNHNS, CDR2 SASEGT, per germline. The CDR3 runs 14 residues. The V and J ends lost 4 bases and 7 bases respectively, with 16 bases between them. The CDR3 region has the DNA TGTGCCAGCAGTGTACACAGTGGGGACGATGAAGCTTTCTTT. Translated: CASSVHSGDDEAFF.

This clone was counted only a few times. The rearrangement uses TRBV7-3 and TRBJ1-1, with D tentatively TRBD1 (5 bases). Germline values: CDR1 SGHTA, CDR2 FQGTGA. CDR3 length: 15 amino acids. V gave up 0 bases and J gave up 2 bases, with 10 bases separating them. CDR3 DNA: TGTGCCAGCAGCTTAACGTGGGACGGAAACACTGAAGCTTTCTTT. Its protein is CASSLTWDGNTEAFF.

This clone appeared a few times. The chain combines TRBV6-6 with TRBJ2-7, with D unclear. The CDR3 consists of 13 residues. Germline V gene data show CDR1 as MNHNY and CDR2 as SVGAGI (reference sequence). Trimming took 5 bases from V and 3 from J, leaving 11 bases between them. The chain's CDR3 is CASSRLNGYEQYF. In nucleotides, the CDR3 is TGTGCCAGCAGTCGACTCAATGGCTACGAGCAGTACTTC.

The chain employs TRBV7-9 and TRBJ2-5, with 12 bases lining up with TRBD2. The CDR3 covers 19 residues. Germline V gives CDR1 SEHNR, CDR2 FQNEAQ (reference sequence). Losses at the gene ends were 1 base for V and 1 base for J; bases not matched to a gene: 10. The CDR3 DNA follows: TGTGCCAGCAGCTTAGGTCGACTAGCGGGAGAACCACGCCAAGAGACCCAGTACTTC. Translated: CASSLGRLAGEPRQETQYF. The full variable domain, rest sourced from reference TRBV7-9 and TRBJ2-5, is DTGVSQNPRHKITKRGQNVTFRCDPISEHNRLYWYRQTLGQGPEFLTYFQNEAQLEKSRLLSDRFSAERPKGSFSTLEIQRTEQGDSAMYLCASSLGRLAGEPRQETQYFGPGTRLLVL.

The chain is built from TRBV6-1 and TRBJ2-7; 7 bases are a match to TRBD2. In germline, CDR1 is MNHNS, CDR2 SASEGT. The CDR3 has 14 residues. The ends lost 1 base at V and 9 bases at J; junction bases unmatched: 9. The CDR3 nucleotides read TGTGCCAGCAGTGAAGGTGGGACTACCCTTAGGCAGTACTTC. Translating gives CASSEGGTTLRQYF.

This chain connects TRBV21-1 to TRBJ1-1; whether TRBD1, the table's D call, matches the DNA was not checked. TRBV21-1 has pseudogene status. This CDR3 comprises 14 residues. The CDR3 sequence: CASSNVTGYPEAFF. CDR3 in DNA: TGTGCCAGCAGCAACGTGACAGGTTACCCTGAAGCTTTCTTT.

The V call is TRBV21-1, the J call TRBJ2-7; TRBD2, as called in the table, went unchecked against the DNA. TRBV21-1 is deemed a pseudogene. This CDR3 comprises 15 residues. CDR3 nucleotides: TGTGCCAGCAGCACCGACTCAAAAAAGCACTACGAGCAGTACTTC. Translated, it gives CASSTDSKKHYEQYF.

The chain is built from TRBV2 and TRBJ2-2, with 8 bases that match TRBD2. This CDR3 has 16 residues. With 5 bases clipped from V and 4 bases from J, the junction kept 9 bases outside the gene matches. Germline V CDR1 and CDR2: SNHLY, FYNNEI. In nucleotides, the CDR3 is TGTGCCAGCAGTTCGGAGCGGGAGTGGGGCACCGGGGAGCTGTTTTTT. It specifies CASSSEREWGTGELFF.